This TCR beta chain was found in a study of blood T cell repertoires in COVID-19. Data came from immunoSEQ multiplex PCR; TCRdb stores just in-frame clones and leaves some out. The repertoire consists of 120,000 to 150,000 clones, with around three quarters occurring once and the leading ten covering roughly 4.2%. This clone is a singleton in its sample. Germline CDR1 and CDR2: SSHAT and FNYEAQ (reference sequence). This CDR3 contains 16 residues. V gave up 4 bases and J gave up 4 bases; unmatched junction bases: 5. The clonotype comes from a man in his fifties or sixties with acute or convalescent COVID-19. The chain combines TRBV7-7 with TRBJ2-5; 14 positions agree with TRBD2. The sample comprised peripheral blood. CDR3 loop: CASSSGLAGGIETQYF. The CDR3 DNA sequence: TGTGCCAGCAGCTCCGGACTAGCGGGAGGAATAGAGACCCAGTACTTC.